Listed here is a single TCR beta chain. Its antigen is undetermined. PCR primers comprised 60 Vbeta and 13 Jbeta primers. Assay: immunoSEQ multiplex PCR; the TCRdb copy retains only in-frame clones and omits some. The sample lists roughly 170,000 clones, around four fifths seen once, with 13% in the top ten. Trimming removed 6 bases at V and 4 bases at J, with 17 bases between. The CDR3 runs 14 residues. The germline gives CDR1 SGHTS, CDR2 YDEGEE. This record belongs to a study of cytomegalovirus exposure and HLA in healthy donors. About the research overall: An earlier analysis found around 100 million unique TCR beta sequences from about 190 million T cells. From donors who were HLA-typed, an early data release held approximately 80 million unique TCRs.

Study results and caveats: The sole available immune exposure information was CMV serostatus.

This sequence joins TRBV5-8 and TRBJ2-7; D is ambiguous. This clonotype originated in a woman aged 50 to 65 in good health and CMV-seropositive. Sequenced input: PBMCs. The CDR3 region is CASIMGLVPYEQYF. As DNA, the CDR3 is TGTGCCAGCATCATGGGCCTGGTACCTTACGAGCAGTACTTC.